This T cell receptor (beta chain) is from a study of T cell responses to AZD1222 COVID-19 vaccine. Overall study: Pooling of second doses given at about 4 or about 12 weeks was done. Study observations and caveats: At 160-218 and 743-854, vaccine-associated CD4 TCRs were dominant, and they spanned spike.

Looked up from germline, CDR1 is GTSNPN and CDR2 is SVGIG (reference sequence). The CDR3 covers 17 residues. The ends were cut back, 1 base at V and 1 base at J, with 19 bases in the middle. Note on this clone: Its antigen is still unknown.

TCRdb keeps only in-frame clones here, not all; method: immunoSEQ multiplex PCR. The sample has approximately 150,000 clones; roughly 88% are singletons. This TCR was sampled from an adult in good health. J is TRBJ2-5 and V is TRBV30; D perhaps matches TRBD2 (6 bases). The specimen comprised peripheral blood, sampled on day 0 of AZD1222 vaccination. CDR3 region: CAWSDVGGSNLQETQYF. Written as DNA, the CDR3 is TGTGCCTGGAGTGACGTGGGAGGTTCGAATCTCCAAGAGACCCAGTACTTC.